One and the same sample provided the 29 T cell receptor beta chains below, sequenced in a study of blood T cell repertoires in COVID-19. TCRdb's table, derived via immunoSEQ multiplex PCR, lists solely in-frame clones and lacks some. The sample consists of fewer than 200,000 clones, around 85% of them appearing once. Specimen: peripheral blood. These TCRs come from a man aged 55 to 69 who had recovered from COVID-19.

Here the CDR3 DNA reads TGTGCCAGCATCGGAGGACAGGCAGAAGCTTTCTTT. Translating gives CASIGGQAEAFF. The chain combines TRBV6-6 with TRBJ1-1, with 7 bases lining up with TRBD1. The trim removed 7 bases at V and 8 bases at J, leaving 7 bases unmatched. Germline V gene lookup returns CDR1 MNHNY and CDR2 SVGAGI (reference sequence). The CDR3 spans 12 residues.

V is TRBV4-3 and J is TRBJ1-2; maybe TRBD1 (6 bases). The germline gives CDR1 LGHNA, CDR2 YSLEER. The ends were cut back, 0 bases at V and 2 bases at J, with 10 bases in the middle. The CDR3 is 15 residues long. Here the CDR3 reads CASSQDPTGNYGYTF. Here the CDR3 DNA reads TGCGCCAGCAGCCAAGATCCAACAGGGAACTATGGCTACACCTTC.

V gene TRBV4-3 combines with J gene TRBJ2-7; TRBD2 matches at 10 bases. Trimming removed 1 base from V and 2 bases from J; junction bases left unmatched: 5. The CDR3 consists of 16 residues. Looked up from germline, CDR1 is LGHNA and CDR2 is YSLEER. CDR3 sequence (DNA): TGCGCCAGCAGCCAAGGACTGGGACTAGCGACCTACGAGCAGTACTTC. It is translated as CASSQGLGLATYEQYF.

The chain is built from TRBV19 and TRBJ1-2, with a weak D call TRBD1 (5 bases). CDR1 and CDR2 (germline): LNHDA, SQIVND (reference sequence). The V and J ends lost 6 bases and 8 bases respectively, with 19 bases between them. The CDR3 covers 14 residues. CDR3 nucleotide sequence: TGTGCCAGTAGCTCCCCTGCAGGGCCGAGGGGCTACACCTTC. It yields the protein CASSSPAGPRGYTF. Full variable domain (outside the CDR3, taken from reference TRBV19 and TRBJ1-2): DGGITQSPKYLFRKEGQNVTLSCEQNLNHDAMYWYRQDPGQGLRLIYYSQIVNDFQKGDIAEGYSVSREKKESFPLTVTSAQKNPTAFYLCASSSPAGPRGYTFGSGTRLTVV.

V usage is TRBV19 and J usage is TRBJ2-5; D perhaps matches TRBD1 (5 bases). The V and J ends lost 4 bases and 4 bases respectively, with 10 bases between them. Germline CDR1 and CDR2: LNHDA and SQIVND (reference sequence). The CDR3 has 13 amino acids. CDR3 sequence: CASSNQGRETQYF. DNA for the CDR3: TGTGCCAGTAGTAACCAGGGAAGAGAGACCCAGTACTTC.

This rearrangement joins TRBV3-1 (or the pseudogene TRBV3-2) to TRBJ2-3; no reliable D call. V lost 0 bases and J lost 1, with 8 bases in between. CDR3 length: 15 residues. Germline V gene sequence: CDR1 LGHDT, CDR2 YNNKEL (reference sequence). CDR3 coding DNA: TGTGCCAGCAGCCAAGATCGACAATGCACAGATACGCAGTATTTT. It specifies CASSQDRQCTDTQYF.

In DNA form, the CDR3 reads TGTGCCAGCAGCTTGTTCTCCGCCTATAATTCACCCCTCCACTTT. It encodes CASSLFSAYNSPLHF. This sequence joins TRBV5-6 and TRBJ1-6; no definite D call. Trimming removed 1 base from V and 2 bases from J, with 7 bases in between. This CDR3 is built from 15 residues. Germline CDR1 reads SGHDT; CDR2 reads YYEEEE.

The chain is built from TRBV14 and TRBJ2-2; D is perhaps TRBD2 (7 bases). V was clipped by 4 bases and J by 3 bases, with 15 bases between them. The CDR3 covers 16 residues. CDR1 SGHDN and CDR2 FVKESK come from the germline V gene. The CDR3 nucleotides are TGTGCCAGCAGCCCGTGGGAGGGGGATGACACCGGGGAGCTGTTTTTT. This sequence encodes CASSPWEGDDTGELFF. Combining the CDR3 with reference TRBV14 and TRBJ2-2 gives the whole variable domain EAGVTQFPSHSVIEKGQTVTLRCDPISGHDNLYWYRRVMGKEIKFLLHFVKESKQDESGMPNNRFLAERTGGTYSTLKVQPAELEDSGVYFCASSPWEGDDTGELFFGEGSRLTVL.

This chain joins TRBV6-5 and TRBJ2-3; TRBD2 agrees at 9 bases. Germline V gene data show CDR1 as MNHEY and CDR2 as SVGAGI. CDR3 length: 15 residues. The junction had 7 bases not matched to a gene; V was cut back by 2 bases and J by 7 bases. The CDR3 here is CASSYRLAGIYTQYF. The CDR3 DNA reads TGTGCCAGCAGTTACAGGCTAGCGGGAATATATACGCAGTATTTT.

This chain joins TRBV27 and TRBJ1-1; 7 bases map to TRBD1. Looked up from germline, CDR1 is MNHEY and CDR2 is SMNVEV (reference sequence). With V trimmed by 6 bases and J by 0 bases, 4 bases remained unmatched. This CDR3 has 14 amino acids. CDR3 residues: CASRLDRLNTEAFF. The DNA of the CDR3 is TGTGCCAGCAGGCTGGACAGGCTGAACACTGAAGCTTTCTTT.

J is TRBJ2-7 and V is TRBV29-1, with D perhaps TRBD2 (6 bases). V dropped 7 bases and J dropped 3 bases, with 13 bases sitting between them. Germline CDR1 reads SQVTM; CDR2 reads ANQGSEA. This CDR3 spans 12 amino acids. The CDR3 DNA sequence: TGCAGCGCCGGGACTTCTCTCTACGAGCAGTACTTC. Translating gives CSAGTSLYEQYF.

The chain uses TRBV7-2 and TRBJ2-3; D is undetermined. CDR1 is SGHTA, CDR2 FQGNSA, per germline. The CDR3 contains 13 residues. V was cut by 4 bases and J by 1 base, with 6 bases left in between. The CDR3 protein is CASSYPGTDTQYF. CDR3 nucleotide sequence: TGTGCCAGCAGCTACCCAGGCACAGATACGCAGTATTTT.

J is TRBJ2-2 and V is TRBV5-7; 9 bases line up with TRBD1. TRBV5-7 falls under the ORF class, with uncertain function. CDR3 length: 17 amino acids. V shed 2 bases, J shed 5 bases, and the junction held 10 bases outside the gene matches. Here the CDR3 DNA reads TGTGCCAGCAGCTTAACACCGGGACAGGGATCTACCGGGGAGCTGTTTTTT. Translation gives CASSLTPGQGSTGELFF.

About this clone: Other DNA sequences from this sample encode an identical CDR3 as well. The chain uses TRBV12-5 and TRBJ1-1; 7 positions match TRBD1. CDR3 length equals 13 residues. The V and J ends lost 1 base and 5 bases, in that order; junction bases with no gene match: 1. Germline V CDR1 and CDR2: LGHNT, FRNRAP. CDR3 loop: CASGLEQGTEAFF. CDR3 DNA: TGTGCTAGTGGTTTGGAACAGGGGACTGAAGCTTTCTTT.

The CDR3 bases are TGCGCCAGCAGGGCGGGACAGGCGAACACCGGGGAGCTGTTTTTT. Its protein is CASRAGQANTGELFF. The chain is built from TRBV5-1 and TRBJ2-2; 8 bases map to TRBD1. Germline V gene lookup returns CDR1 SGHRS and CDR2 YFSETQ. V lost 5 bases to trimming and J lost 0 bases; unmatched junction nucleotides: 3. The CDR3 covers 15 residues.

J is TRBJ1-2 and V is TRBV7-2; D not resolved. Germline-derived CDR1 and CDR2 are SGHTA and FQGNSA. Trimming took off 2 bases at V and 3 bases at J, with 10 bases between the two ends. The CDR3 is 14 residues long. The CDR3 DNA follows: TGTGCCAGCAGCTTACTAATCGGGGACTATGGCTACACCTTC. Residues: CASSLLIGDYGYTF.

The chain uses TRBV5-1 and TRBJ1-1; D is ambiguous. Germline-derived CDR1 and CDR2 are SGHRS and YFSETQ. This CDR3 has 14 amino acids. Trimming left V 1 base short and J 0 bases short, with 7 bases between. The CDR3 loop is CASSLSGMNTEAFF. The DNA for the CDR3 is TGCGCCAGCAGCTTGTCTGGCATGAACACTGAAGCTTTCTTT.

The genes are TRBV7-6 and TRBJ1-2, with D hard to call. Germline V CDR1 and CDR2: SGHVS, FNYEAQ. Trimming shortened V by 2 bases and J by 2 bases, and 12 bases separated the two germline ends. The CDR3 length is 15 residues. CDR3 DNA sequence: TGTGCCAGCAGCTTAACAAACACCGGGAACTATGGCTACACCTTC. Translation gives CASSLTNTGNYGYTF.

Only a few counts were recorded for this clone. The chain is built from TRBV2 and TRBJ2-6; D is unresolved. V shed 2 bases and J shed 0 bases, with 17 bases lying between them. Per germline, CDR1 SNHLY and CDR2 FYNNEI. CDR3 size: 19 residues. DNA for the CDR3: TGTGCCAGCAGTGAAACCCCAGCAGCGTACATCTCTGGGGCCAACGTCCTGACTTTC. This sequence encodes CASSETPAAYISGANVLTF.

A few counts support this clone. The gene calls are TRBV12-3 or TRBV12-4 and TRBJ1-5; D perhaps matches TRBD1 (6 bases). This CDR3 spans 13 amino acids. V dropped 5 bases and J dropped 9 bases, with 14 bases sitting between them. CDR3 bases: TGTGCCAGCAGTACAGGGCCTTTGAGGCCCCAGCATTTT. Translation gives CASSTGPLRPQHF.

CDR3 in amino acids: CASSPGSGGWNTIYF. The CDR3 nucleotides read TGTGCCAGCTCACCTGGATCCGGCGGGTGGAACACCATATATTTT. The chain employs TRBV18 and TRBJ1-3; D ambiguous. Germline V gene data show CDR1 as KGHSH and CDR2 as LQKENI. This CDR3 contains 15 residues. Trimming cost V 3 bases and J 7 bases, with 16 bases left between them.

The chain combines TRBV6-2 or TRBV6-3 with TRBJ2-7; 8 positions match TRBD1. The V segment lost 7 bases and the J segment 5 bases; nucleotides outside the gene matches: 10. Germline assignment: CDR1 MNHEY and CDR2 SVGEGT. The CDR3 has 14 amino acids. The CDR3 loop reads CASNPTGETDEQYF. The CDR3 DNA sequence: TGTGCCAGCAACCCGACAGGGGAAACCGACGAGCAGTACTTC.

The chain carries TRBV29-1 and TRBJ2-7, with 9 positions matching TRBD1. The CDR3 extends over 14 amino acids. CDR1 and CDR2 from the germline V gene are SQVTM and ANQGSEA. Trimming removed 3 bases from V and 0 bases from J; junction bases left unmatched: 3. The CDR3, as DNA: TGCAGCGTTGAGCCGACAGGGGGCTCCTACGAGCAGTACTTC. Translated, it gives CSVEPTGGSYEQYF.

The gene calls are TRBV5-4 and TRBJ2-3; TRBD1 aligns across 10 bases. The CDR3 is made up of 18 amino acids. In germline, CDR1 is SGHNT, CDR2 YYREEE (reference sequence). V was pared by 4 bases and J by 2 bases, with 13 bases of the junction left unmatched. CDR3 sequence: CASSRGAAGTGDTDTQYF. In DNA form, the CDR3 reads TGTGCCAGCAGCCGGGGGGCCGCCGGGACAGGGGACACAGATACGCAGTATTTT.

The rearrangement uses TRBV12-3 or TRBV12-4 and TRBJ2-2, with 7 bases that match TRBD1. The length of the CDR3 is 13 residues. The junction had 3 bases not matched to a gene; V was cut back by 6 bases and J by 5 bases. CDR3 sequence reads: CASSATGTGELFF. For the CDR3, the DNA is TGTGCCAGCAGCGCGACAGGGACCGGGGAGCTGTTTTTT.

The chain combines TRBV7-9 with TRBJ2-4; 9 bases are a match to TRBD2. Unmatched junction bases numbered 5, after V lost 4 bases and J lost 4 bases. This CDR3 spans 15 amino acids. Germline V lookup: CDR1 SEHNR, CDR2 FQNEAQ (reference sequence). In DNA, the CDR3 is TGTGCCAGCAGCTCTAGCGGGGCGGCTAAAAACATTCAGTACTTC. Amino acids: CASSSSGAAKNIQYF.

CDR3 loop: CASVSSGGYEQYF. Here the CDR3 DNA reads TGTGCCAGCGTATCTAGCGGGGGCTACGAGCAGTACTTC. The V call is TRBV12-3 or TRBV12-4, the J call TRBJ2-7; 10 nucleotides agree with TRBD2. Unmatched junction bases numbered 4, after V lost 8 bases and J lost 3 bases. The CDR3 is 13 residues long.

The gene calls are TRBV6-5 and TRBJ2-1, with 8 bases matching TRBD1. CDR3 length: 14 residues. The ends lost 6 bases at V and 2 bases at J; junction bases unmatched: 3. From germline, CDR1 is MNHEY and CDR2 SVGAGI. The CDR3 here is CASSQGAPYNEQFF. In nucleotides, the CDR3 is TGTGCCAGCAGCCAGGGGGCCCCCTACAATGAGCAGTTCTTC.

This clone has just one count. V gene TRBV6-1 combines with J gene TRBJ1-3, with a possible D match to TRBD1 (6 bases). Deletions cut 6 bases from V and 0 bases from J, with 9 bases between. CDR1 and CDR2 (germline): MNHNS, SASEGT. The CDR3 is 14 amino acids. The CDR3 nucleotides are TGTGCCAGCAGCCCACAGGGCTCTGGAAACACCATATATTTT. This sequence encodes CASSPQGSGNTIYF.